A single sample is the source of the 20 T cell receptor beta chains below, sequenced in a study of blood T cells in healthy people across ages. The use of a sample-barcoded 5' primer and a J-beta primer mix characterized a second PCR of roughly 6 to 11 cycles. From the 5' RACE reads, TCRdb called clonotypes with MiXCR, one entry per CDR3 protein. The repertoire includes around 500,000 distinct CDR3 sequences, more than 45% of them detected once, and under 30% sits in the top ten. Sequenced: blood. The receptors originated from an elderly man in good health.

V is TRBV6-2 or TRBV6-3 and J is TRBJ2-1, with 9 bases identical to TRBD2. Per germline, CDR1 MNHEY and CDR2 SVGEGT. V was clipped by 6 bases and J by 9 bases; unmatched bases: 15. The CDR3 spans 16 residues. The CDR3 DNA follows: TGTGCCAGCAGCAAAGCTGCACGGCTAGCGGGAATTGAGCAGTTCTTC. Translating gives CASSKAARLAGIEQFF.

As to this clonotype: A much larger clone differs from this one at a single base, so this may be a read error. The V and J genes are TRBV6-5 and TRBJ1-1, with D maybe TRBD1 (5 bases). The germline V gene encodes CDR1 MNHEY and CDR2 SVGAGI. The CDR3 covers 15 residues. The CDR3 DNA reads as TGTGCCGGCAGTTACTCGGGGGGGACGAACACTGAAGCTTTCTTT. Protein sequence: CAGSYSGGTNTEAFF.

The CDR3: CASSTPRGPTYEQYF. In nucleotides, the CDR3 is TGTGCCAGCAGCACGCCCCGGGGTCCTACCTACGAGCAGTACTTC. The rearrangement joins TRBV7-2 to TRBJ2-7, with D perhaps matching TRBD2 (5 bases). The germline V gene encodes CDR1 SGHTA and CDR2 FQGNSA. There are 15 residues in the CDR3. Trimming pared 5 bases from V and 2 bases from J, leaving 16 bases between.

In this sample, this clonotype turned up a few times. The chain is built from TRBV4-3 and TRBJ2-3; 8 nucleotides align to TRBD1. V lost 6 bases and J lost 6; bases outside the gene matches: 11. The germline gives CDR1 LGHNA, CDR2 YSLEER. This CDR3 has 15 residues. The CDR3 sequence: CASSQATGVWDTQYF. CDR3 DNA sequence: TGCGCCAGCAGTCAGGCGACAGGGGTCTGGGATACGCAGTATTTT.

The V gene is TRBV13, the J gene TRBJ2-5, with TRBD1 matching 7 bases. Trimming at V came to 5 bases and at J to 7 bases, leaving 10 bases not matched to a gene. The CDR3 extends over 14 amino acids. CDR1 is PRHDT, CDR2 FYEKMQ, per germline (reference sequence). The CDR3 loop reads CASSEGQFSGTQYF. The CDR3 bases are TGTGCCAGCAGCGAGGGACAGTTCTCGGGGACCCAGTACTTC.

The chain couples TRBV6-2 or TRBV6-3 to TRBJ2-5; 9 nucleotides align to TRBD2. The end of the DNA aligns better with TRBJ2-7, so the J call may be wrong. CDR1 is MNHEY and CDR2 is SVGEGT in the germline V gene. This CDR3 is 15 amino acids long. The CDR3 is CASSSGGRGLSEQYF. CDR3 nucleotides: TGTGCCAGCAGCTCCGGCGGGAGGGGACTCTCCGAGCAGTACTTC.

This clonotype was seen only once. Relative to the germline gene, one junction end is altered; a read error may explain this. The V call is TRBV3-1, the J call TRBJ2-7; D perhaps matches TRBD1 (5 bases). The CDR3 totals 13 residues. Germline V CDR1 and CDR2: LGHDT, YNNKEL (reference sequence). The CDR3 is CVSSQERGYEQYF. The CDR3 DNA follows: TGTGTCAGCAGCCAAGAAAGGGGCTACGAGCAGTACTTC.

This clonotype was recorded a few times. This chain links TRBV20-1 with TRBJ2-7; D remains ambiguous. Germline CDR1 is DFQATT and CDR2 is SNEGSKA (reference sequence). The germline V and J ends were trimmed by 1 base and 4 bases, with 8 bases remaining between them. The CDR3 is 12 amino acids. The CDR3 DNA sequence: TGCAGTGCTAGAGTGGTGGAATACGAGCAGTACTTC. Encoded protein: CSARVVEYEQYF.

CDR3 DNA sequence: TGTGCCAGCAGTTTATTCACCCCCGATTTCAGGGTTGCCTACGAGCAGTACTTC. Translation: CASSLFTPDFRVAYEQYF. The chain combines TRBV27 with TRBJ2-7; a weak D match, TRBD1 (5 bases). This CDR3 comprises 18 residues. CDR1 MNHEY and CDR2 SMNVEV come from the germline V gene (reference sequence). V lost 1 base to trimming and J lost 2 bases, with 21 bases between them.

This clonotype has a handful of counts. The rearrangement links TRBV24-1 to TRBJ2-3; maybe TRBD1 (6 bases). The germline gives CDR1 KGHDR, CDR2 SFDVKD. The CDR3 runs to 13 residues. V lost 4 bases and J lost 9, with 13 bases in between. CDR3 residues: CATSEPDRITQYF. For the CDR3, the DNA is TGTGCCACCAGTGAACCTGACAGGATAACGCAGTATTTT.

The rearrangement uses TRBV6-2 or TRBV6-3 and TRBJ2-3; D is undetermined. Trimming removed 5 bases at V and 0 bases at J, with 18 bases between. CDR3 length: 17 residues. Germline CDR1 reads MNHEY; CDR2 reads SVGEGT. For the CDR3, the DNA is TGTGCCAGCAGTGCGAGTACTTTTATCGACAGCACAGATACGCAGTATTTT. Amino acid sequence: CASSASTFIDSTDTQYF.

CDR3 sequence: CASSFCLGGGEQFF. The CDR3 nucleotides read TGTGCCAGCAGCTTCTGCCTCGGCGGGGGGGAACAGTTCTTC. The chain employs TRBV7-9 and TRBJ2-1, with 9 bases lining up with TRBD2. J was trimmed by 13 bases and V by 3 bases; bases with no gene match: 10. The V gene's germline CDR1 is SEHNR and CDR2 FQNEAQ (reference sequence). CDR3 length equals 14 residues.

The genes are TRBV6-5 and TRBJ1-5; a weak D match, TRBD1 (5 bases). This CDR3 region has 14 residues. The germline V gene has CDR1 MNHEY and CDR2 SVGAGI. Deletions cut 5 bases from V and 2 bases from J, with 10 bases between. This CDR3 reads CASSTAGGNQPQHF. CDR3 bases: TGTGCCAGCAGTACTGCGGGGGGCAATCAGCCCCAGCATTTT.

This chain joins TRBV2 and TRBJ2-3; D gene ambiguous. Germline V lookup: CDR1 SNHLY, CDR2 FYNNEI. Trimming pared 7 bases from V and 2 bases from J, leaving 10 bases between. The CDR3 has 13 amino acids. CDR3 sequence: CASKGSDTDTQYF. In nucleotides, the CDR3 is TGTGCCAGCAAAGGATCCGACACAGATACGCAGTATTTT.

The V gene is TRBV7-6, the J gene TRBJ2-1, with TRBD1 matching 7 bases. Losses at the gene ends were 0 bases for V and 7 bases for J; bases not matched to a gene: 6. This CDR3 has 15 amino acids. Germline V lookup: CDR1 SGHVS, CDR2 FNYEAQ. The CDR3 region has the DNA TGTGCCAGCAGCTTAGCTTACAGGGGTGGGAATGAGCAGTTCTTC. This gives the protein CASSLAYRGGNEQFF.

The V gene is TRBV30, the J gene TRBJ2-4; D might be TRBD2 (6 bases). The last part of the DNA fits TRBJ2-7 better; the J call may be wrong. The CDR3 loop spans 15 amino acids. Germline CDR1 reads GTSNPN; CDR2 reads SVGIG (reference sequence). In nucleotides, the CDR3 is TGTGCCTGGATGAAAGTGGGAGTAATGCGGGGCGAGCAGTACTTC. Its protein product is CAWMKVGVMRGEQYF.

This chain connects TRBV29-1 to TRBJ1-1; 7 bases map to TRBD1. The germline CDR1 and CDR2 sequences are SQVTM and ANQGSEA. V was clipped by 6 bases and J by 5 bases; unmatched bases: 9. The CDR3 covers 13 residues. The CDR3 bases are TGCAGCGTGGGCGATGACAGGGTGACTGAAGCTTTCTTT. Protein product: CSVGDDRVTEAFF.

This clonotype has only a few counts. V usage is TRBV27 and J usage is TRBJ2-7; D gene ambiguous. CDR3 length: 14 residues. V was pared by 5 bases and J by 4 bases, with 15 bases between. Germline CDR1 reads MNHEY; CDR2 reads SMNVEV (reference sequence). CDR3 sequence: CASSRPGPTYEQYF. CDR3 nucleotides: TGTGCCAGCAGTCGCCCTGGCCCGACTTACGAGCAGTACTTC.

The chain couples TRBV20-1 to TRBJ1-4; D remains unclear. V was cut by 6 bases and J by 6 bases, with 17 bases left in between. In germline, CDR1 is DFQATT, CDR2 SNEGSKA (reference sequence). The CDR3 covers 14 residues. The CDR3 is CSASGGASDEKLFF. CDR3 DNA: TGCAGTGCCTCCGGTGGAGCTAGTGATGAAAAACTGTTTTTT.

This clonotype was counted at least ten times. V and J are TRBV7-9 and TRBJ2-7, with a possible D match to TRBD2 (6 bases). The CDR3 totals 18 residues. The V end lost 3 bases, the J end lost 5 bases, and 26 bases lay between the germline ends. Germline CDR1 is SEHNR and CDR2 is FQNEAQ (reference sequence). The CDR3: CASSFGAGRFSGYHEQYF. The CDR3 DNA reads TGTGCCAGCAGCTTCGGCGCAGGGAGGTTTAGCGGTTACCACGAGCAGTACTTC.